The T cell receptor (beta chain) under discussion was sequenced for a study of blood T cells in healthy people across ages. Using a J-beta primer mix together with a sample-barcoded 5' primer, a second PCR was run for roughly 6 to 12 cycles. TCRdb re-derived calls from the 5' RACE reads in MiXCR, one entry per CDR3 protein. The table includes about 1.7 million distinct CDR3 sequences, 28% detected once. This clonotype was observed a handful of times. Its antigen is as yet unknown. With each sample, at least 5 micrograms of total RNA were extracted. Regarding the study as a whole: It was found that TCR beta diversity correlated strongly with the percentage of naive T cells. Older individuals had lower TCR beta diversity per million T cells (the decline was roughly linear). Whereas aged donors had fewer naive CD4+ cells, long-lived donors had more of them and higher diversity.

Losses at the gene ends were 5 bases for V and 3 bases for J; bases not matched to a gene: 5. The CDR3 is made up of 15 amino acids. This chain joins TRBV12-3 or TRBV12-4 and TRBJ2-2; 8 bases map to TRBD2. The clonotype originates from a woman in her twenties or thirties in good health. Material: blood. CDR3 residues: CASSAAGADTGELFF. CDR3 coding DNA: TGTGCCAGCAGTGCAGCGGGGGCCGACACCGGGGAGCTGTTTTTT.